These 10 T cell receptor beta chains originate from one sample sequenced in a study of metastatic and nonmetastatic thyroid tumors. Nobody among the patients had been given any treatment before thyroid surgery. TCRdb redid the clone calls on the PCR reads using MiXCR. The data show around 16,000 clones, roughly 33% seen once. What was sequenced was tumor tissue. Receptors originate from a male donor with papillary thyroid cancer or a benign thyroid nodule (not recorded which). Some clones in this sample may be carry-over from other donors' samples.

This clone has just a few counts. The genes are TRBV27 and TRBJ2-7; D call uncertain. V shed 2 bases and J shed 3 bases, with 8 bases lying between them. Germline CDR1 MNHEY, CDR2 SMNVEV (reference sequence). This CDR3 comprises 13 residues. CDR3: CASSLRAYYEQYF. Written as DNA, the CDR3 is TGTGCCAGCAGTTTAAGGGCTTACTACGAGCAGTACTTC.

The gene calls are TRBV19 and TRBJ2-2; 9 nucleotides align to TRBD1. Unmatched junction bases numbered 13, after V lost 4 bases and J lost 7 bases. Germline V gene data show CDR1 as LNHDA and CDR2 as SQIVND (reference sequence). The CDR3 length is 17 residues. CDR3 sequence: CASSSLGTGRYLGELFF. The CDR3 nucleotides are TGTGCCAGTAGTAGTTTGGGGACAGGGCGGTATCTCGGGGAGCTGTTTTTT.

This clone was seen at least ten times. This may be a read error: a much more frequent sequence differs by one nucleotide. V usage is TRBV20-1 and J usage is TRBJ1-2; maybe TRBD1 (6 bases). The ends were cut back, 3 bases at V and 2 bases at J, with 10 bases in the middle. Germline CDR1 reads DFQATT; CDR2 reads SNEGSKA (reference sequence). This CDR3 has 13 residues. The CDR3: CSASTGRNYGYTF. Here the CDR3 DNA reads TGCAGTGCTAGCACAGGGAGAAACTATGGCTACACCTTC.

This rearrangement joins TRBV11-1 to TRBJ2-3; 8 positions match TRBD2. Germline CDR1 reads SGHAT; CDR2 reads FQDESV (reference sequence). CDR3 size: 18 residues. V trimming: 1 base; J trimming: 3 bases; junction bases outside the gene matches: 12. The CDR3 region has the DNA TGTGCCAGCAGCTTAGGGGCGCCAAGCGGGAGAAGTACAGATACGCAGTATTTT. Residues: CASSLGAPSGRSTDTQYF.

This clone was observed at least ten times. This chain links TRBV14 with TRBJ1-1; D remains ambiguous. CDR3 length equals 15 residues. The germline V gene encodes CDR1 SGHDN and CDR2 FVKESK. V lost 4 bases and J 6 bases, leaving 18 bases between the germline ends. CDR3 amino acids: CASSPRNGGLAEAFF. CDR3 DNA: TGTGCCAGCAGCCCCCGGAACGGCGGGTTAGCTGAAGCTTTCTTT.

The V call is TRBV5-1, the J call TRBJ2-5; D unresolved. CDR3 length: 16 residues. The germline V gene encodes CDR1 SGHRS and CDR2 YFSETQ. The V end lost 0 bases, the J end lost 1 base, and 13 bases lay between the germline ends. The CDR3 DNA follows: TGCGCCAGCAGCTTGGCCCCCAGCGACGTCCAAGAGACCCAGTACTTC. Translated, it gives CASSLAPSDVQETQYF. The whole variable domain, remainder taken from reference TRBV5-1 and TRBJ2-5, is KAGVTQTPRYLIKTRGQQVTLSCSPISGHRSVSWYQQTPGQGLQFLFEYFSETQRNKGNFPGRFSGRQFSNSRSEMNVSTLELGDSALYLCASSLAPSDVQETQYFGPGTRLLVL.

J is TRBJ1-1 and V is TRBV30; D unresolved. The CDR3 runs to 13 residues. V lost 0 bases, J lost 10 bases, and 15 bases lay in between. The germline V gene has CDR1 GTSNPN and CDR2 SVGIG (reference sequence). The CDR3 region is CAWSVREPVGAFF. CDR3 DNA sequence: TGTGCCTGGAGTGTACGGGAGCCCGTGGGAGCTTTCTTT.

At least ten counts were recorded for this clone. This chain joins TRBV6-1 and TRBJ1-5, with D tentatively TRBD1 (6 bases). The CDR3 covers 15 residues. Trimming stripped 7 bases from V and 4 bases from J, with 17 bases between. Germline assignment: CDR1 MNHNS and CDR2 SASEGT. The chain's CDR3 is CASNLADSSNQPQHF. CDR3 nucleotides: TGTGCCAGCAATCTCGCGGACAGCTCAAATCAGCCCCAGCATTTT.

A few counts support this clone. V is TRBV6-1 and J is TRBJ1-1; D remains ambiguous. The ends were cut back, 1 base at V and 2 bases at J, with 5 bases in the middle. This CDR3 is built from 13 residues. The germline V gene has CDR1 MNHNS and CDR2 SASEGT. In DNA, the CDR3 is TGTGCCAGCAGTGAAGTGTACAACACTGAAGCTTTCTTT. Protein: CASSEVYNTEAFF.

The genes are TRBV6-1 and TRBJ2-7; possible D gene TRBD2, 7 bases. There are 12 residues in the CDR3. V was shortened by 7 bases and J by 2 bases, with 9 bases between the two germline ends. The V gene's germline CDR1 is MNHNS and CDR2 SASEGT. CDR3 bases: TGTGCCAGCACGGGGGGCACCTACGAGCAGTACTTC. Translating it yields CASTGGTYEQYF.